This T cell receptor beta chain was profiled in a study of blood T cell repertoires in COVID-19. This clone was picked up a small number of times. Germline CDR1 KGHSH, CDR2 LQKENI. The V end was cut by 6 bases, the J end by 2 bases, with 12 bases between. The CDR3 runs 14 residues. The protocol was immunoSEQ multiplex PCR, while the TCRdb copy is restricted to in-frame clones and leaves out a portion. Among 30,000 to 45,000 clones listed, about 83% were seen once. Sequenced input: peripheral blood. V gene TRBV18 combines with J gene TRBJ2-3, with D maybe TRBD2 (6 bases). The source of this sequence is a man in his sixties with active COVID-19. The DNA for the CDR3 is TGTGCCAGCTCCCTACTAGCTATCACAGATACGCAGTATTTT. It codes for CASSLLAITDTQYF.